The 26 T cell receptor beta chains reported below all come from one sample, sequenced in a study of T cells after yellow fever vaccination. A single record per CDR3 protein comes from TCRdb applying MiXCR to the 5' RACE reads. Seen here are around 53,000 distinct CDR3 sequences, more than 6.5% observed once, and the top ten hold around 24%. The sequences come from CD8+ T cells not binding an NS4B(214-222) dextramer, sorted from PBMCs, collected around 45 days after the first yellow fever vaccination. These receptors were collected from a man younger than 30 who received the YFV17D yellow fever vaccine.

This clonotype was counted at least ten times. The chain has TRBV27 and TRBJ2-7; D may be TRBD2 (5 bases). The germline CDR1 and CDR2 sequences are MNHEY and SMNVEV (reference sequence). V was pared by 4 bases and J by 2 bases, with 18 bases between. CDR3 length: 16 residues. CDR3 sequence reads: CASSSGLLGSTYEQYF. The CDR3, as DNA: TGTGCCAGCAGTTCAGGACTTTTAGGATCAACCTACGAGCAGTACTTC.

The table lists this clonotype with many counts. The V and J genes are TRBV20-1 and TRBJ1-6; no reliable D call. The germline V and J ends were trimmed by 1 base and 10 bases, with 23 bases remaining between them. Germline V CDR1 and CDR2: DFQATT, SNEGSKA (reference sequence). This CDR3 comprises 17 residues. CDR3 sequence reads: CSARAKSVIGRLSPLHF. The CDR3 DNA sequence: TGCAGTGCTAGAGCCAAAAGCGTAATTGGACGCTTATCACCCCTCCACTTT.

A few counts support this clonotype. The chain links TRBV10-3 to TRBJ2-6; no reliable D call. The CDR3 length is 16 residues. Germline-derived CDR1 and CDR2 are ENHRY and SYGVKD. The V end lost 4 bases, the J end lost 3 bases, and 13 bases lay between the germline ends. As DNA, the CDR3 is TGTGCCATCAGTGGTACGAAAGGGCTTGGGGCCAACGTCCTGACTTTC. It codes for CAISGTKGLGANVLTF.

The sample holds many counts of this clonotype. The chain combines TRBV5-1 with TRBJ2-1; 12 bases map to TRBD2. After removal of 5 bases from V and 8 bases from J, the junction contained 14 bases not matched to a gene. The CDR3 is 17 amino acids. Germline V gene sequence: CDR1 SGHRS, CDR2 YFSETQ. As DNA, the CDR3 is TGCGCCAGCAGTTATAGGCGGGCACTAGCGGGGGGCCATGAGCAGTTCTTC. This codes for CASSYRRALAGGHEQFF.

In its sample, this clonotype was seen many times. The chain joins TRBV27 to TRBJ2-7; either TRBD1 or TRBD2 may fit D (5 bases each). Germline CDR1 and CDR2: MNHEY and SMNVEV (reference sequence). CDR3 size: 14 residues. Trimming cost V 5 bases and J 3 bases, with 14 bases left between them. The CDR3 loop reads CASSPITGRYEQYF. The CDR3 region has the DNA TGTGCCAGCAGTCCAATCACGGGACGCTACGAGCAGTACTTC.

In its sample, this clonotype was seen many times. This chain uses TRBV4-1 with TRBJ2-1; perhaps TRBD1 as D (5 bases). V was trimmed by 0 bases and J by 5 bases, leaving 14 bases between them. The CDR3 sequence is 16 residues long. Germline CDR1 MGHRA, CDR2 YSYEKL. The CDR3 reads CASSQEPWSGNNEQFF. CDR3 nucleotide sequence: TGCGCCAGCAGCCAAGAACCATGGTCAGGGAACAATGAGCAGTTCTTC.

The chain joins TRBV28 to TRBJ2-5; D possibly corresponds to TRBD2 (6 bases). The V gene's germline CDR1 is MDHEN and CDR2 SYDVKM. There are 14 residues in the CDR3. Trimming left V 5 bases short and J 0 bases short, with 10 bases between. CDR3: CASSVLANQETQYF. CDR3 DNA: TGTGCCAGCAGTGTGCTAGCGAACCAAGAGACCCAGTACTTC. Full variable domain (remainder filled in from reference TRBV28 and TRBJ2-5): DVKVTQSSRYLVKRTGEKVFLECVQDMDHENMFWYRQDPGLGLRLIYFSYDVKMKEKGDIPEGYSVSREKKERFSLILESASTNQTSMYLCASSVLANQETQYFGPGTRLLVL.

This clonotype was detected ten times or more. This sequence joins TRBV4-2 and TRBJ2-5, with D possibly TRBD2 on 6 matching bases. Trimming cost V 3 bases and J 2 bases, with 19 bases left between them. CDR1 LGHNA and CDR2 YNFKEQ come from the germline V gene. CDR3 length: 17 amino acids. The CDR3 loop is CASSQAGRPIVQETQYF. The CDR3, as DNA: TGTGCCAGCAGCCAGGCCGGGAGACCGATAGTTCAAGAGACCCAGTACTTC.

The table lists this clonotype with many counts. V usage is TRBV28 and J usage is TRBJ2-5, with a tentative D call TRBD1 (5 bases). In germline, CDR1 is MDHEN, CDR2 SYDVKM. Between the trimmed V and J ends, which lost 3 bases and 8 bases, there was a span of 10 bases. CDR3 length: 12 amino acids. The CDR3 here is CASSFLTDTQYF. The DNA of the CDR3 is TGTGCCAGCAGTTTTTTGACAGACACCCAGTACTTC.

The sample holds a few counts of this clonotype. The chain uses TRBV5-1 and TRBJ1-2; no reliable D call. The CDR3 contains 14 residues. The V end lost 5 bases, the J end lost 8 bases, and 19 bases lay between the germline ends. CDR1 and CDR2 (germline): SGHRS, YFSETQ. The CDR3 sequence: CASSKDRLSGGYTF. The DNA of the CDR3 is TGCGCCAGCAGTAAGGACCGGCTTTCCGGGGGCTACACCTTC.

The CDR3 DNA is TGTGCCAGCAGTTACCAGCTTTGGGGAGAGACCCAGTACTTC. It yields the protein CASSYQLWGETQYF. The rearrangement links TRBV6-5 to TRBJ2-5; D not certain. Germline assignment: CDR1 MNHEY and CDR2 SVGAGI. The germline V and J ends were trimmed by 2 bases and 4 bases, with 11 bases remaining between them. CDR3 size: 14 residues.

This clonotype showed up many times. The chain links TRBV11-2 to TRBJ2-1; maybe TRBD1 (6 bases). From germline, CDR1 is SGHAT and CDR2 FQNNGV. This CDR3 contains 16 residues. V lost 7 bases and J lost 5, with 21 bases in between. CDR3 bases: TGTGCCAGCATCCAAGTTGGGGGCAGGGTCAACAATGAGCAGTTCTTC. This gives the protein CASIQVGGRVNNEQFF.

This clonotype has a count of ten or more. The chain uses TRBV12-3 or TRBV12-4 and TRBJ2-7, with 7 bases aligning to TRBD2. CDR3 length equals 17 residues. The V gene end was trimmed by 4 bases and the J gene end by 4 bases; junction bases not matched to a gene: 16. CDR3 region: CASSSTAEGTKSYEQYF. CDR3 nucleotide sequence: TGTGCCAGCAGTTCCACGGCGGAGGGGACTAAGAGTTACGAGCAGTACTTC.

The chain carries TRBV7-3 and TRBJ2-1, with 7 bases lining up with TRBD1. The CDR3 runs 15 residues. The V gene's germline CDR1 is SGHTA and CDR2 FQGTGA. The V segment lost 4 bases and the J segment 8 bases; nucleotides outside the gene matches: 11. The DNA of the CDR3 is TGTGCCAGCAGCTCACGACCCTCTGACAGGGATGAGCAGTTCTTC. Residues: CASSSRPSDRDEQFF. Together with reference TRBV7-3 and TRBJ2-1, the CDR3 gives the full variable domain: GAGVSQTPSNKVTEKGKYVELRCDPISGHTALYWYRQSLGQGPEFLIYFQGTGAADDSGLPNDRFFAVRPEGSVSTLKIQRTERGDSAVYLCASSSRPSDRDEQFFGPGTRLTVL.

This clonotype was observed a few times. V gene TRBV4-3 combines with J gene TRBJ1-6; D remains unclear. The CDR3 is 16 amino acids. CDR1 and CDR2 from the germline V gene are LGHNA and YSLEER. The V and J ends lost 0 bases and 6 bases respectively, with 12 bases between them. The chain's CDR3 is CASSQDWRPINSPLHF. For the CDR3, the DNA is TGCGCCAGCAGCCAAGATTGGCGTCCCATTAATTCACCCCTCCACTTT.

Only a few counts were recorded for this clonotype. The V gene is TRBV14, the J gene TRBJ2-7; D unclear. CDR1 and CDR2 from the germline V gene are SGHDN and FVKESK. The CDR3 loop spans 15 amino acids. V lost 1 base and J 0 bases, leaving 10 bases between the germline ends. The chain's CDR3 is CASSQVVVSSYEQYF. DNA of the CDR3: TGTGCCAGCAGCCAAGTCGTGGTTAGCTCCTACGAGCAGTACTTC.

Comment on this clonotype: This may come from a read error, since a much larger clone is one base off. The chain uses TRBV4-1 and TRBJ2-2, with D maybe TRBD1 (6 bases). This CDR3 is 13 amino acids long. Germline values: CDR1 MGHRA, CDR2 YSYEKL. The germline V and J ends were trimmed by 6 bases and 7 bases, with 12 bases remaining between them. The CDR3 reads CASRVVGGGELFF. The CDR3 DNA reads TGCGCCAGCAGGGTGGTAGGGGGCGGGGAGCTGTTTTTT.

This clonotype came up a few times. The CDR3 coding sequence is TGTGCCAGCAGACCCTCGGGACAGGGGAATGAGCAGTTCTTC. Protein product: CASRPSGQGNEQFF. The rearrangement links TRBV27 to TRBJ2-1, with 10 bases lining up with TRBD1. Germline trimming cut 6 bases from V and 7 bases from J; bases unmatched to any gene: 6. The V gene's germline CDR1 is MNHEY and CDR2 SMNVEV (reference sequence). This CDR3 contains 14 residues.

This clonotype has a count of ten or more. The chain employs TRBV21-1 and TRBJ2-1; the listed D gene, TRBD1, was not tested against the DNA. TRBV21-1 is shown as a pseudogene. CDR3 size: 15 residues. The chain's CDR3 is CASSKALRGINEQFF. The CDR3 bases are TGTGCCAGCAGCAAAGCGCTCAGGGGGATCAATGAGCAGTTCTTC.

This clonotype was observed at least ten times. The genes are TRBV18 and TRBJ2-3, with D perhaps matching TRBD2 (6 bases). Germline V gene lookup returns CDR1 KGHSH and CDR2 LQKENI. V was shortened by 4 bases and J by 2 bases, with 13 bases between the two germline ends. This CDR3 region has 15 residues. The CDR3 is CASSRDRRDTDTQYF. The CDR3 DNA follows: TGTGCCAGCTCACGGGATCGGCGGGACACAGATACGCAGTATTTT.

The sample holds many counts of this clonotype. The chain is built from TRBV12-3 or TRBV12-4 and TRBJ2-3, with 11 positions matching TRBD2. The CDR3 has 17 amino acids. V lost 3 bases, J lost 3 bases, and 8 bases stayed unmatched. The CDR3 loop is CASSFYRSGGETDTQYF. CDR3 DNA: TGTGCCAGCAGTTTTTACCGTAGCGGGGGGGAGACAGATACGCAGTATTTT.

This clonotype was seen at least ten times. The rearrangement joins TRBV4-1 to TRBJ2-2; D might be TRBD2 (5 bases). The CDR3 length is 16 residues. Germline V gene lookup returns CDR1 MGHRA and CDR2 YSYEKL. V was cut by 1 base and J by 6 bases, with 15 bases left in between. The CDR3 region is CASSQGWTGYSGELFF. In DNA, the CDR3 is TGCGCCAGCAGCCAAGGTTGGACTGGGTACTCCGGGGAGCTGTTTTTT.

In this sample, this clonotype turned up many times. The rearrangement joins TRBV7-3 to TRBJ2-3, with D possibly matching TRBD1 (5 bases). Germline V gives CDR1 SGHTA, CDR2 FQGTGA. CDR3 length: 14 amino acids. Deletions cut 5 bases from V and 4 bases from J, with 13 bases between. The CDR3 spells CASSGTSGSDTQYF. The CDR3 region has the DNA TGTGCCAGCAGCGGTACATCAGGGTCAGATACGCAGTATTTT. Combining the CDR3 with reference TRBV7-3 and TRBJ2-3 gives the whole variable domain GAGVSQTPSNKVTEKGKYVELRCDPISGHTALYWYRQSLGQGPEFLIYFQGTGAADDSGLPNDRFFAVRPEGSVSTLKIQRTERGDSAVYLCASSGTSGSDTQYFGPGTRLTVL.

The V call is TRBV5-1, the J call TRBJ1-1; D unclear. CDR3 size: 15 residues. V lost 4 bases, J lost 3 bases, and 16 bases lay in between. Germline assignment: CDR1 SGHRS and CDR2 YFSETQ. CDR3 nucleotide sequence: TGCGCCAGCAGCCAATATGACGGAACGGACACTGAAGCTTTCTTT. Translated: CASSQYDGTDTEAFF.

This clonotype was counted at least ten times. This chain's CDR3 is CASLFTASTDTQYF. Here the CDR3 DNA reads TGTGCCAGCCTATTCACGGCCAGCACAGATACGCAGTATTTT. This rearrangement joins TRBV2 to TRBJ2-3; D is unclear. V lost 8 bases and J 0 bases, leaving 12 bases between the germline ends. CDR1 SNHLY and CDR2 FYNNEI come from the germline V gene. The CDR3 has 14 amino acids. Full variable domain (rest looked up from reference TRBV2 and TRBJ2-3): EPEVTQTPSHQVTQMGQEVILRCVPISNHLYFYWYRQILGQKVEFLVSFYNNEISEKSEIFDDQFSVERPDGSNFTLKIRSTKLEDSAMYFCASLFTASTDTQYFGPGTRLTVL.

In its sample, this clonotype was seen a few times. The V call is TRBV12-3 or TRBV12-4, the J call TRBJ2-1; D may be TRBD1 (6 bases). CDR3 size: 16 residues. V was shortened by 5 bases and J by 1 base, with 15 bases between the two germline ends. This CDR3 is CASSRPDSLSYNEQFF. As DNA, the CDR3 is TGTGCCAGCAGTCGCCCGGACAGCTTATCCTACAATGAGCAGTTCTTC.